Below, one T cell receptor beta chain is given with its context. The CDR3 length is 13 residues. With 2 bases removed from V and 8 bases from J, the gap between germline ends came to 12 bases. Per germline, CDR1 MNHEY and CDR2 SVGAGI. Assay: immunoSEQ multiplex PCR; the TCRdb copy retains only in-frame clones and omits some. The sample shows 1,400,000 or so clones, 98% of them seen only once. This entry belongs to a study of shared clonotypes between healthy human individuals. The chain recombines TRBV6-5 with TRBJ1-1; D is possibly TRBD1 (5 bases). This clonotype was obtained from a man aged 25 to 40 in good health. Source material: naive CD4+ T cells sorted from blood. The subset: CD45RA+ positively selected. The CDR3 nucleotides read TGTGCCAGCAGTTACAGTTTAACAGGAGAAGCTTTCTTT. This gives the protein CASSYSLTGEAFF.